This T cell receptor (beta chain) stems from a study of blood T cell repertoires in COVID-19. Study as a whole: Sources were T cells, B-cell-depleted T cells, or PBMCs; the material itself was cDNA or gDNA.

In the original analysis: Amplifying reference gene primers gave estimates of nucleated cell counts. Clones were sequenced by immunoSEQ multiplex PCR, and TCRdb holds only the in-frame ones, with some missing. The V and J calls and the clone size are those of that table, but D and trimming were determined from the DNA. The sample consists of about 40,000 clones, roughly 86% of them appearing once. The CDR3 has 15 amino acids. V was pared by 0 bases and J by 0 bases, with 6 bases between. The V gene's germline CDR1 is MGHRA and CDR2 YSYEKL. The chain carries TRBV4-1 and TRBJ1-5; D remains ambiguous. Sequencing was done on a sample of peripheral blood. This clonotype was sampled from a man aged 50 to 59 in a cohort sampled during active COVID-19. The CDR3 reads CASSQERVSNQPQHF. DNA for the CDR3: TGCGCCAGCAGCCAAGAGAGGGTTAGCAATCAGCCCCAGCATTTT.